This TCR beta chain stems from a study of shared clonotypes between healthy human individuals. In the case of this clone: Antigen: not known.

General study points: Among a few donors, about 5% of naive CD4 clonotypes were found in common.

The germline CDR1 and CDR2 sequences are MNHNS and SASEGT. The CDR3 totals 16 residues. V was clipped by 4 bases and J by 0 bases, with 13 bases between them. The DNA input per sorted-subset replicate PCR was about 180 ng, corresponding to around 30,000 T cell genomes. TCRdb's table, derived via immunoSEQ multiplex PCR, lists solely in-frame clones and lacks some. In the table there are 550,000 to 700,000 clones, less than 80% of which are singletons. This receptor was taken from a woman under 40 in good health. V usage is TRBV6-1 and J usage is TRBJ2-1, with TRBD2 as a possible D gene (6 bases). The sample was memory CD4+ T cells sorted from blood. Subset described: CD45RA-negative fraction. The CDR3 spells CASSVTLAHSYNEQFF. The CDR3, as DNA: TGTGCCAGCAGTGTGACTCTAGCGCACTCCTACAATGAGCAGTTCTTC.